This TCR beta chain was identified in a study of blood T cells in healthy people across ages. The CDR3 consists of 16 residues. Germline-derived CDR1 and CDR2 are MGHRA and YSYEKL. After removal of 0 bases from V and 9 bases from J, the junction contained 6 bases not matched to a gene. Regarding the study as a whole: There were more naive CD4+ cells and higher diversity in long-lived donors than in aged donors. It was not possible, with unsorted PBMCs, to conclusively compare naive and antigen-experienced cells. Considered underestimates were the diversity estimates obtained from one million T cells.

Sample-barcoded 5' priming and a J-beta primer mix drove a second PCR of roughly 6 to 12 cycles. TCRdb re-analysed the 5' RACE reads in MiXCR, keeping a single row per CDR3 protein. The profile shows roughly 930,000 distinct CDR3 sequences, around 48% of them singletons. Remarks on this clonotype: Its antigen remains unidentified.

The receptor was isolated from a man aged 25-40 years in good health. V usage is TRBV4-1 and J usage is TRBJ2-7, with TRBD2 matching over 15 bases. The sequencing input was blood. In DNA, the CDR3 is TGCGCCAGCAGCCAAGACATGGGACTAGCGGGAGGCTTGCAGTACTTC. Translating it yields CASSQDMGLAGGLQYF.